The 10 T cell receptor beta chains listed next were all sequenced from one sample in a study of T cells in localized non-small cell lung cancer. Only in-frame clones appear in the TCRdb table, and some are missing; sequencing was by immunoSEQ multiplex PCR. The sample yields 700 to 900 clones, around 20% seen once. Source: normal lung tissue next to the tumor, taken before any cancer treatment. These receptors were obtained from a man aged 40 to 69 with stage III squamous cell lung carcinoma.

The V and J genes are TRBV9 and TRBJ2-3; D gene unclear. The V end lost 5 bases, the J end lost 0 bases, and 4 bases lay between the germline ends. The CDR3 is made up of 12 amino acids. Germline V gene lookup returns CDR1 SGDLS and CDR2 YYNGEE. For the CDR3, the DNA is TGTGCCAGCAGGCCGAGCACAGATACGCAGTATTTT. Translation gives CASRPSTDTQYF.

The CDR3 sequence: CASSVWGASDEQFF. The CDR3 DNA sequence: TGTGCCAGCAGCGTATGGGGGGCTAGTGATGAGCAGTTCTTC. This rearrangement joins TRBV9 to TRBJ2-1; D may correspond to TRBD1 or TRBD2 (6 bases each). Trimming stripped 1 base from V and 8 bases from J, with 13 bases between. The length of the CDR3 is 14 residues. CDR1 and CDR2 from the germline V gene are SGDLS and YYNGEE.

V gene TRBV7-6 combines with J gene TRBJ2-7; the D call may be TRBD1 or TRBD2 (7 bases each). CDR3 length: 14 residues. Germline V lookup: CDR1 SGHVS, CDR2 FNYEAQ. Trimming stripped 2 bases from V and 4 bases from J, with 12 bases between. CDR3 protein: CASSLQGGEYEQYF. CDR3 DNA: TGTGCCAGCAGCTTACAGGGGGGGGAGTACGAGCAGTACTTC. Supplemented by reference TRBV7-6 and TRBJ2-7, the full variable domain reads GAGVSQSPRYKVTKRGQDVALRCDPISGHVSLYWYRQALGQGPEFLTYFNYEAQQDKSGLPNDRFSAERPEGSISTLTIQRTEQRDSAMYRCASSLQGGEYEQYFGPGTRLTVT.

The chain links TRBV11-3 to TRBJ1-2; D is unresolved. The CDR3 is made up of 15 amino acids. Germline CDR1 is SGHNT and CDR2 is YENEEA. V was trimmed by 5 bases and J by 4 bases, leaving 17 bases between them. The CDR3 nucleotides are TGTGCCAGCAGCCCCCTTGCGGGTCGGATCTATGGCTACACCTTC. Its translation: CASSPLAGRIYGYTF.

The rearrangement uses TRBV18 and TRBJ1-1; D not resolved. The V end was cut by 6 bases, the J end by 5 bases, with 16 bases between. Germline CDR1 and CDR2: KGHSH and LQKENI. The length of the CDR3 is 14 residues. The CDR3 region is CASSPDQIGTEAFF. The CDR3 bases are TGTGCCAGCTCGCCGGACCAGATCGGGACTGAAGCTTTCTTT.

CDR3 residues: CASSLGQGVRTEAFF. CDR3 bases: TGTGCCAGCAGCTTAGGGCAGGGGGTGAGGACTGAAGCTTTCTTT. The chain couples TRBV11-3 to TRBJ1-1; TRBD1 matches at 7 bases. V trimming: 1 base; J trimming: 5 bases; junction bases outside the gene matches: 7. Germline V gene lookup returns CDR1 SGHNT and CDR2 YENEEA. The CDR3 consists of 15 residues.

This clone is termed medium-sized. The chain joins TRBV11-3 to TRBJ2-7, with 7 bases that match TRBD1. The V gene end was trimmed by 2 bases and the J gene end by 5 bases; junction bases not matched to a gene: 6. CDR3 length: 14 residues. Germline V gene lookup returns CDR1 SGHNT and CDR2 YENEEA. The CDR3 protein is CASSLRDSAHEQYF. The CDR3 coding sequence is TGTGCCAGCAGCTTACGGGACAGCGCCCACGAGCAGTACTTC.

V usage is TRBV25-1 and J usage is TRBJ1-1; D uncertain. Germline V gene data show CDR1 as MGHDK and CDR2 as SYGVNS. Trimming removed 3 bases from V and 1 base from J, with 9 bases in between. This CDR3 spans 14 amino acids. CDR3 region: CASSDPEQNTEAFF. The CDR3 coding sequence is TGTGCCAGCAGTGATCCCGAACAGAACACTGAAGCTTTCTTT.

The CDR3 DNA is TGTGCCAGCAGTTTAGGGGGCGGGGAGACCCAGTACTTC. This sequence encodes CASSLGGGETQYF. The chain combines TRBV28 with TRBJ2-5, with a possible D match to TRBD1 (6 bases). This CDR3 is built from 13 residues. The V and J ends lost 2 bases and 5 bases respectively, with 9 bases between them. Germline assignment: CDR1 MDHEN and CDR2 SYDVKM.

This chain joins TRBV1 and TRBJ2-7; whether TRBD1, the table's D call, matches the DNA was not checked. TRBV1 constitutes a pseudogene. The length of the CDR3 is 15 residues. CDR3 in amino acids: CASSQGDRGSYEQYF. CDR3 nucleotides: TGCGCCAGCAGCCAAGGGGACAGGGGGTCGTACGAGCAGTACTTC.